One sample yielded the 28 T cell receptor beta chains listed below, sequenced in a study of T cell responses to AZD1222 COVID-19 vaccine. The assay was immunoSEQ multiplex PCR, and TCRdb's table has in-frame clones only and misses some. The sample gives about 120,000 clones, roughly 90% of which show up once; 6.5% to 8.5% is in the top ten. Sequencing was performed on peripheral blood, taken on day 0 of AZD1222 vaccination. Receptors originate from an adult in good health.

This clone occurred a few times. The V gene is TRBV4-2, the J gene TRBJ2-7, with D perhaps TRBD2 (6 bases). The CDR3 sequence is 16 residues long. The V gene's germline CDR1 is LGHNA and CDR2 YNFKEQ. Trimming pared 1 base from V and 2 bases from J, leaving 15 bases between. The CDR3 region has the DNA TGTGCCAGCAGCCAAGGGGGACTCGATAACCCCTACGAGCAGTACTTC. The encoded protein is CASSQGGLDNPYEQYF.

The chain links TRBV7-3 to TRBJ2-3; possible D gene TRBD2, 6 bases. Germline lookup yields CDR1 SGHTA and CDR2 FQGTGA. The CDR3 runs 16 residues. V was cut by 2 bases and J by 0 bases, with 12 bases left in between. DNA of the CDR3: TGTGCCAGCAGCTTAGAGGCGGGGACTAGCACAGATACGCAGTATTTT. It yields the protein CASSLEAGTSTDTQYF.

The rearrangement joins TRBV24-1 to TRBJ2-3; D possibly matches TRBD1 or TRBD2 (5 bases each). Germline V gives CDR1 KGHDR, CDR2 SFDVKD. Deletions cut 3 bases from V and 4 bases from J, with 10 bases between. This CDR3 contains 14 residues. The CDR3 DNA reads TGTGCCACCAGTGATCCCCGGGGCCCAGATACGCAGTATTTT. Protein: CATSDPRGPDTQYF.

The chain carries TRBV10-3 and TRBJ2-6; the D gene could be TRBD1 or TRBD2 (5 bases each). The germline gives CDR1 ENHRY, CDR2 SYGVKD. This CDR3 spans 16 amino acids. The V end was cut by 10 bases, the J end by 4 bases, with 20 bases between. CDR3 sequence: CATGAPFQSGANVLTF. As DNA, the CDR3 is TGTGCCACCGGGGCCCCGTTCCAGTCGGGGGCCAACGTCCTGACTTTC.

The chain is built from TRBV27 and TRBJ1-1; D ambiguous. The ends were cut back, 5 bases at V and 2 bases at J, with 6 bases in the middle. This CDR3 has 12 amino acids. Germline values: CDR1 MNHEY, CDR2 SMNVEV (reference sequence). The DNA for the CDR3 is TGTGCCAGCAGTACAGCTAACACTGAAGCTTTCTTT. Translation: CASSTANTEAFF.

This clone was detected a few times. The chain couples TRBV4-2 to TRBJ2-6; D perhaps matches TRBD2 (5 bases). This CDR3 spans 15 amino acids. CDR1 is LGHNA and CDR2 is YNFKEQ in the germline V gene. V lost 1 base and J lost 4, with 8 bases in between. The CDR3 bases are TGTGCCAGCAGCCAAGGAGGGTTCGGGGCCAACGTCCTGACTTTC. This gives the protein CASSQGGFGANVLTF.

The CDR3 region has the DNA TGTGCCAGCAGCCATTTCCGGGACAGAATGGGCTATGGCTACACCTTC. It yields the protein CASSHFRDRMGYGYTF. The V gene is TRBV3-1 (or the pseudogene TRBV3-2), the J gene TRBJ1-2; 7 bases fit TRBD1. V shed 3 bases, J shed 4 bases, and the junction held 11 bases outside the gene matches. The CDR3 totals 16 residues. Germline V gives CDR1 LGHDT, CDR2 YNNKEL (reference sequence).

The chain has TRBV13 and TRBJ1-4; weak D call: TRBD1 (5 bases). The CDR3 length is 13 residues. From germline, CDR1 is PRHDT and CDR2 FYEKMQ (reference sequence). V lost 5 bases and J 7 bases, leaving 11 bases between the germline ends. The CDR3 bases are TGTGCCAGCAGCGGGCAGGGTGGTGAAAAACTGTTTTTT. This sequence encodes CASSGQGGEKLFF.

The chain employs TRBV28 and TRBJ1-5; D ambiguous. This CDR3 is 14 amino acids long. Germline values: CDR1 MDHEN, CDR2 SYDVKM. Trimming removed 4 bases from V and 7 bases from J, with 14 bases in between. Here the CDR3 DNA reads TGTGCCAGCAGTTGGGGTCAGGACGGACAGCCCCAGCATTTT. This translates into CASSWGQDGQPQHF.

CDR3 sequence (DNA): TGTGCCAGTAGTATAGTAGGGGTGAACTATGGCTACACCTTC. Protein product: CASSIVGVNYGYTF. The J gene is TRBJ1-2, the V gene TRBV19; maybe TRBD1 (5 bases). The V end was cut by 1 base, the J end by 2 bases, with 8 bases between. The CDR3 loop spans 14 amino acids. From germline, CDR1 is LNHDA and CDR2 SQIVND (reference sequence).

The CDR3 sequence: CASSPGPGDEQFF. Here the CDR3 DNA reads TGTGCCAGCTCACCAGGGCCGGGGGATGAGCAGTTCTTC. This chain links TRBV18 with TRBJ2-1, with D maybe TRBD2 (6 bases). This CDR3 spans 13 amino acids. Germline V gives CDR1 KGHSH, CDR2 LQKENI. V lost 2 bases, J lost 8 bases, and 10 bases lay in between. Using reference TRBV18 and TRBJ2-1 for the parts outside the CDR3, the full variable domain is NAGVMQNPRHLVRRRGQEARLRCSPMKGHSHVYWYRQLPEEGLKFMVYLQKENIIDESGMPKERFSAEFPKEGPSILRIQQVVRGDSAAYFCASSPGPGDEQFFGPGTRLTVL.

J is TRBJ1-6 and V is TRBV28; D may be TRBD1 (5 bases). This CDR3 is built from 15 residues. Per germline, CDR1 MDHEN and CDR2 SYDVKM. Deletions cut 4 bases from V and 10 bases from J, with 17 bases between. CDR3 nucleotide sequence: TGTGCCAGCAGTTCGAGTCAGGGTCTAGGGTCACCCCTCCACTTT. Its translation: CASSSSQGLGSPLHF.

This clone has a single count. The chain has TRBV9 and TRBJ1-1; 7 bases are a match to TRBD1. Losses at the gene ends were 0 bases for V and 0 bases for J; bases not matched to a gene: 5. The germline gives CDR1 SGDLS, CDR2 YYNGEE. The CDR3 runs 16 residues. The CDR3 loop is CASSVALQGMNTEAFF. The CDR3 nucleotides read TGTGCCAGCAGCGTAGCCTTACAGGGGATGAACACTGAAGCTTTCTTT.

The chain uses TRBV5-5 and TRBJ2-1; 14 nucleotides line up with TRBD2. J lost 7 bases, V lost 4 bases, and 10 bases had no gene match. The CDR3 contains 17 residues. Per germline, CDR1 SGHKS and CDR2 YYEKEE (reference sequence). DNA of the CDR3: TGTGCCAGCAGCCTACCGACTAGCGGGAGGGCGGGTAATGAGCAGTTCTTC. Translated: CASSLPTSGRAGNEQFF.

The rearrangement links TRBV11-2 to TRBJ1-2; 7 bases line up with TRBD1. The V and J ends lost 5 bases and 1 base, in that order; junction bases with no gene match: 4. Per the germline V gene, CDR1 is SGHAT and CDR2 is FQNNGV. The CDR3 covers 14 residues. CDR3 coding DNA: TGTGCCAGCAGCCGCCCAGGGGGTAACTATGGCTACACCTTC. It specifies CASSRPGGNYGYTF.

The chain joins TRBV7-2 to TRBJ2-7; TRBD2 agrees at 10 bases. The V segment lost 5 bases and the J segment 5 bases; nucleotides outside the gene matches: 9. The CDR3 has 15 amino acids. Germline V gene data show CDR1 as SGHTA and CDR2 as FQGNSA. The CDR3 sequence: CASSPGSGRAHEQYF. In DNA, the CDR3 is TGTGCCAGCAGCCCCGGGAGCGGGAGGGCCCACGAGCAGTACTTC.

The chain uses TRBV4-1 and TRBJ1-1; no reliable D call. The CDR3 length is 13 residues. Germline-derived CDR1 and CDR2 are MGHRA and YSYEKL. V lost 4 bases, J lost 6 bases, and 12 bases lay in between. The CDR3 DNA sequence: TGCGCCAGCAGCCCCTTAGAAGCCTCTGAAGCTTTCTTT. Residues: CASSPLEASEAFF.

The CDR3 spells CASSFQVDQPQHF. CDR3 nucleotide sequence: TGTGCCAGCAGTTTCCAGGTGGATCAGCCCCAGCATTTT. The V call is TRBV28, the J call TRBJ1-5; unclear D gene. The germline CDR1 and CDR2 sequences are MDHEN and SYDVKM. V lost 3 bases and J 5 bases, leaving 8 bases between the germline ends. The CDR3 is 13 amino acids.

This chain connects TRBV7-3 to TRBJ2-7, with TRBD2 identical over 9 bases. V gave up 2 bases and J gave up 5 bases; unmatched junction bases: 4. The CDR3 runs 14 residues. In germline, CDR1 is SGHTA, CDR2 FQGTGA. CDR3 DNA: TGTGCCAGCAGCTTAGCGGGAGGGGAAAACGAGCAGTACTTC. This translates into CASSLAGGENEQYF.

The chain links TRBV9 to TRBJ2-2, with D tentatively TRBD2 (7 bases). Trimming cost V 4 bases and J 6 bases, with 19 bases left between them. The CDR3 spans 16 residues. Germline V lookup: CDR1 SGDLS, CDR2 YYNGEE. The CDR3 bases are TGTGCCAGCAGCCTCCCAGGGGCGGGAGTTCCCGGGGAGCTGTTTTTT. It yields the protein CASSLPGAGVPGELFF.

The CDR3 nucleotides read TGTGCCAGCAGCCAACCACAGGGAATAAATGAAAAACTGTTTTTT. This translates into CASSQPQGINEKLFF. The V and J genes are TRBV5-5 and TRBJ1-4; possibly TRBD1 for D (6 bases). This CDR3 has 15 amino acids. Germline CDR1 and CDR2: SGHKS and YYEKEE (reference sequence). Trimming stripped 4 bases from V and 5 bases from J, with 15 bases between.

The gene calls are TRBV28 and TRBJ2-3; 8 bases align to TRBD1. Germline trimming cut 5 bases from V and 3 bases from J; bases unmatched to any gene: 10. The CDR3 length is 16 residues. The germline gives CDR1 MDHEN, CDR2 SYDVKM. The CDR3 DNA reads TGTGCCAGCAGTGATTTCAGGGGGCTGGAAACAGATACGCAGTATTTT. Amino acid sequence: CASSDFRGLETDTQYF.

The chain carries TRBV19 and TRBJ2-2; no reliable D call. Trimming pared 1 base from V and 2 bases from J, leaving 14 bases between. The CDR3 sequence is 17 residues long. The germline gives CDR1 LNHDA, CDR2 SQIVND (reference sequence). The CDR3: CASSIVPHLGNTGELFF. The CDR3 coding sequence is TGTGCCAGTAGTATAGTCCCCCACTTGGGAAACACCGGGGAGCTGTTTTTT.

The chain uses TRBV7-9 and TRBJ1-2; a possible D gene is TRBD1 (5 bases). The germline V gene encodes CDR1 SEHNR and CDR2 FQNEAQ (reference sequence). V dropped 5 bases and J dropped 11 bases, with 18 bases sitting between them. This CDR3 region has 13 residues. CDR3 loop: CASSPVGTPGYTF. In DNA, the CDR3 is TGTGCCAGCAGCCCAGTGGGGACGCCTGGGTACACCTTC.

The CDR3 sequence: CASGLGQSHGYTF. The CDR3 nucleotides are TGTGCTAGTGGTTTAGGGCAGTCTCATGGCTACACCTTC. V gene TRBV12-5 combines with J gene TRBJ1-2; D remains unclear. Germline-derived CDR1 and CDR2 are LGHNT and FRNRAP. The CDR3 sequence is 13 residues long. The ends were cut back, 3 bases at V and 6 bases at J, with 11 bases in the middle.

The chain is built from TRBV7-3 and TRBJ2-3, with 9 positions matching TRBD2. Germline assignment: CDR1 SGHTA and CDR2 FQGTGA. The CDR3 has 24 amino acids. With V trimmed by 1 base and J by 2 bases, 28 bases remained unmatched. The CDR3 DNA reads TGTGCCAGCAGCTTAAACCGCGGGGGGGGCGCACCCGCACGGAGTCGGGATGACACAGATACGCAGTATTTT. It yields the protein CASSLNRGGGAPARSRDDTDTQYF.

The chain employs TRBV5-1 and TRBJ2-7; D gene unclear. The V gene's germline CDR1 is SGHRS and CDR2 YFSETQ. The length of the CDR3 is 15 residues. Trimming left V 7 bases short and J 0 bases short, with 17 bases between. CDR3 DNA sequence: TGCGCCAGCTCGTCCGGGCCGGCCAACTCCTACGAGCAGTACTTC. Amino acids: CASSSGPANSYEQYF.

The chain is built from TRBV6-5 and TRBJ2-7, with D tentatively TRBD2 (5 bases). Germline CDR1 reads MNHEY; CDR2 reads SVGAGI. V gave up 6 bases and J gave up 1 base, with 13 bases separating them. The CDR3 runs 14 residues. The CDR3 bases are TGTGCCAGCAGCCCACGGGGTATTTCCTACGAGCAGTACTTC. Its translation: CASSPRGISYEQYF.